Shown below are 12 T cell receptor beta chains from a single sample sequenced in a study of T cells in tuberculosis. Produced via immunoSEQ multiplex PCR; TCRdb's table is partial and in-frame only. The sample lists about 35,000 clones; 85% to 95% were seen once. Sequencing was carried out using PBMCs. The receptors originated from a donor aged 10 to 29 with latent tuberculosis or without tuberculosis infection.

This CDR3 reads CASSPRVNEKLFF. As DNA, the CDR3 is TGCGCCAGCAGCCCACGGGTAAATGAAAAACTGTTTTTT. This chain joins TRBV5-1 and TRBJ1-4; D unresolved. V dropped 4 bases and J dropped 5 bases, with 9 bases sitting between them. Germline V lookup: CDR1 SGHRS, CDR2 YFSETQ. There are 13 residues in the CDR3.

The J gene is TRBJ2-5, the V gene TRBV11-1, with 7 bases lining up with TRBD1. The CDR3 consists of 16 residues. Germline V gene sequence: CDR1 SGHAT, CDR2 FQDESV (reference sequence). J was trimmed by 2 bases and V by 2 bases; bases with no gene match: 8. The CDR3 sequence: CASSLLGGQLQETQYF. For the CDR3, the DNA is TGTGCCAGCAGCTTACTAGGGGGACAGCTACAAGAGACCCAGTACTTC.

The CDR3 DNA reads TGCGCCAGCAGCCAAGGTGAAGACACGCTGAACACTGAAGCTTTCTTT. The encoded protein is CASSQGEDTLNTEAFF. This chain uses TRBV4-1 with TRBJ1-1, with D hard to call. This CDR3 has 16 amino acids. V was shortened by 1 base and J by 0 bases, with 12 bases between the two germline ends. From germline, CDR1 is MGHRA and CDR2 YSYEKL.

The chain is built from TRBV7-9 and TRBJ1-2; maybe TRBD1 (5 bases). This CDR3 is built from 14 residues. The germline gives CDR1 SEHNR, CDR2 FQNEAQ (reference sequence). The V end was cut by 3 bases, the J end by 4 bases, with 12 bases between. The CDR3 DNA reads TGTGCCAGCAGCTTGGGGGGACTTGCCTATGGCTACACCTTC. Translation gives CASSLGGLAYGYTF.

CDR3 bases: TGTGCCAGCAGTGTGACTAGCGGGGGGAACGCAGATACGCAGTATTTT. Protein sequence: CASSVTSGGNADTQYF. The rearrangement joins TRBV2 to TRBJ2-3, with TRBD2 matching over 13 bases. The CDR3 length is 16 residues. Germline values: CDR1 SNHLY, CDR2 FYNNEI. The junction had 5 bases not matched to a gene; V was cut back by 4 bases and J by 4 bases.

The chain recombines TRBV2 with TRBJ1-2, with TRBD1 matching 8 bases. CDR3 length: 15 amino acids. V trimming: 6 bases; J trimming: 6 bases; junction bases outside the gene matches: 12. Germline V gene lookup returns CDR1 SNHLY and CDR2 FYNNEI. This chain's CDR3 is CASREGQVTRDGYTF. CDR3 in DNA: TGTGCCAGCAGGGAGGGACAGGTTACTCGGGATGGCTACACCTTC.

This chain uses TRBV7-9 with TRBJ1-2; a possible D gene is TRBD1 (6 bases). V was trimmed by 5 bases and J by 4 bases, leaving 14 bases between them. Looked up from germline, CDR1 is SEHNR and CDR2 is FQNEAQ (reference sequence). The CDR3 contains 14 residues. The CDR3 sequence is CASSPPLGAYGYTF. The DNA for the CDR3 is TGTGCCAGCAGCCCCCCGCTGGGGGCCTATGGCTACACCTTC. The full variable domain, rest sourced from reference TRBV7-9 and TRBJ1-2, is DTGVSQNPRHKITKRGQNVTFRCDPISEHNRLYWYRQTLGQGPEFLTYFQNEAQLEKSRLLSDRFSAERPKGSFSTLEIQRTEQGDSAMYLCASSPPLGAYGYTFGSGTRLTVV.

The CDR3 bases are TGTGCCAGCAGCTTGCGGGGGGCCCTAAGCACAGATACGCAGTATTTT. Translation gives CASSLRGALSTDTQYF. This chain uses TRBV7-8 with TRBJ2-3, with 8 bases that match TRBD2. From germline, CDR1 is SGHVS and CDR2 FQNEAQ. The V segment lost 3 bases and the J segment 0 bases; nucleotides outside the gene matches: 5. CDR3 size: 16 residues.

The CDR3, as DNA: TGTGCCAGCAGTTCCACAGATTATGGCTACACCTTC. Translation gives CASSSTDYGYTF. J is TRBJ1-2 and V is TRBV6-7; D call uncertain. TRBV6-7 falls under the ORF class, with uncertain function. CDR3 length equals 12 residues. With 4 bases removed from V and 5 bases from J, the gap between germline ends came to 8 bases.

This clone was detected once. The V and J genes are TRBV27 and TRBJ1-5; maybe TRBD1 (6 bases). Trimming stripped 5 bases from V and 5 bases from J, with 13 bases between. The CDR3 length is 14 residues. The germline V gene encodes CDR1 MNHEY and CDR2 SMNVEV (reference sequence). The DNA of the CDR3 is TGTGCCAGCAGTCAAGCAAGGGGGTATCAGCCCCAGCATTTT. This codes for CASSQARGYQPQHF.

This rearrangement joins TRBV30 to TRBJ1-1; D may be TRBD1 (6 bases). V was cut by 1 base and J by 6 bases, with 21 bases left in between. CDR1 and CDR2 from the germline V gene are GTSNPN and SVGIG (reference sequence). CDR3 length: 16 residues. CDR3 nucleotide sequence: TGTGCCTGGAGTGGACCGAAAAATACAGGGAAGTCTGAAGCTTTCTTT. Its protein is CAWSGPKNTGKSEAFF.

The chain employs TRBV6-6 and TRBJ2-7; the match to TRBD2 covers 12 bases. V lost 5 bases and J lost 4; bases outside the gene matches: 6. The CDR3 has 15 residues. Germline V lookup: CDR1 MNHNY, CDR2 SVGAGI (reference sequence). As DNA, the CDR3 is TGTGCCAGCAGTCAGACTAGCGGGGGAGGATACGAGCAGTACTTC. Translation gives CASSQTSGGGYEQYF.